This section outlines one T cell receptor beta chain sequence together with its context. It has no known antigen specificity. Within one base of it there is no much larger clone, and no base qualities were kept. This entry comes from a study of blood T cell repertoires in COVID-19 (dated by TCRdb to 2020 to 2021). For the wider study: Samples covering the acute and convalescent phases of COVID-19 were provided by collaborators in the United States, Italy and Spain. Sample metadata almost always included a de-identified subject ID, COVID-19 status, age in years and sex. The prospective study material was composed of cDNA or gDNA derived from T cells, B-cell-depleted T cells, or PBMCs. A freely available public database, intended as a resource for researchers studying the immune response to SARS-CoV-2, is where the repertoires were released. Where available, HLA class I and class II types were obtained from metadata supplied by the sample provider rather than from assay-based typing. Samples came from the ongoing ImmuneRACE study (first 160 participants) plus 1,254 subjects from 6 global collaborators. Subjects who had been exposed to COVID-19, were actively infected with it, or had recovered from it provided the deeply sampled blood TCRbeta repertoires that made up the dataset.

TCRbeta CDR3 regions were amplified from genomic DNA by means of the immunoSEQ Assay, a bias-controlled multiplex PCR. For the original study's pipeline: The number of nucleated cells in each sample was estimated by amplification of reference gene primers within the assay. To quantify the absolute abundance of each unique TCRbeta CDR3 rearrangement, sequence reads were collapsed and filtered. Productive Simpson clonality was computed per sample as the square root of Simpson's diversity index over productive rearrangements. In TCRdb, the immuneACCESS table is reduced to in-frame sequences with V and J assigned. These tables do not hold every clone; where another copy was compared, an unresolved V gene accounts for under half, and the others remain unexplained. V and J calls plus clone size are reproduced from that table; the DNA served to infer D and trimming. The table for this sample lists roughly 130,000 clones; about 82% of them were counted only once. More than 15% of the sample goes to the ten largest clones.

In the germline V gene (reference sequence), CDR1 corresponds to LGHDT and CDR2 to YNNKEL. V and J lose 8 bases and 1 base, and a span of 12 bases separates them. The CDR3 runs 13 amino acids, cysteine and phenylalanine included. Here the CDR3 DNA is all that survives: 39 bases in frame from base 1. Broad study findings and their caveats: The quantity of clinical and demographic metadata differed by source and by participant and was supplied without curation.

Each collaborating institution followed its own protocols to collect whole blood in K2EDTA tubes. For TCRbeta analysis, collaborators shipped samples as frozen whole blood, isolated PBMCs, or DNA extracted from either of those sample types. The V and J segments used are TRBV3-1 (or the pseudogene TRBV3-2) and TRBJ2-7; a tentative D match to TRBD1 spans 5 bases. Specimen: peripheral blood. This TCR was recovered from a man in his sixties with active or convalescent COVID-19. The DNA is TGTGCCAGCGGTTCGGACATTTCCTACGAGCAGTACTTC. Translated, this is CASGSDISYEQYF.